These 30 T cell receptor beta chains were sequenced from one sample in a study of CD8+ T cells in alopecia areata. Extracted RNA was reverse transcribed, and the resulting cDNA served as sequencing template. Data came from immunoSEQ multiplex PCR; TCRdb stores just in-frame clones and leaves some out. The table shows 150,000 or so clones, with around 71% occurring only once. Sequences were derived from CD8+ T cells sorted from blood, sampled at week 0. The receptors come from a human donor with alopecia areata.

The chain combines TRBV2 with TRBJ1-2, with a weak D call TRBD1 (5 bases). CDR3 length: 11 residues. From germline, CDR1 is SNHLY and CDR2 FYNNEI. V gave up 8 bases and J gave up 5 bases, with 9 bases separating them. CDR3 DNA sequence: TGTGCCAGCTACGAGGGGTATGGCTACACCTTC. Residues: CASYEGYGYTF.

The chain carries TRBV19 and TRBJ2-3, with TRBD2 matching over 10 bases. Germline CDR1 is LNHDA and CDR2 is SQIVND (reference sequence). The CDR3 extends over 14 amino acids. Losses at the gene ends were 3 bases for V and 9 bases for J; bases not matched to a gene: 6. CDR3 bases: TGTGCCAGTAGTATGGCTAGCGGGAGACCGACGCAGTATTTT. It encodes CASSMASGRPTQYF.

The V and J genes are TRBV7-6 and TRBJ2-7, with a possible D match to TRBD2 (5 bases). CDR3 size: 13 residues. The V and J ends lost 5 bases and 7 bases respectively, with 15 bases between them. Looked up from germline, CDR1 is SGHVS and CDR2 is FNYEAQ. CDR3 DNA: TGTGCCAGCAGCCAGGCGGTGGACTGGGAGCAGTACTTC. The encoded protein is CASSQAVDWEQYF.

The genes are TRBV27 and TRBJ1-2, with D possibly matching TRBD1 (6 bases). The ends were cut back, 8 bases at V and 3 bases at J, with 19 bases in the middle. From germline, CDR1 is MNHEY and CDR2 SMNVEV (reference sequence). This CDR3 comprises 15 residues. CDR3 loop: CASRWGGLPYYGYTF. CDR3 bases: TGTGCCAGCCGGTGGGGGGGGCTACCTTACTATGGCTACACCTTC.

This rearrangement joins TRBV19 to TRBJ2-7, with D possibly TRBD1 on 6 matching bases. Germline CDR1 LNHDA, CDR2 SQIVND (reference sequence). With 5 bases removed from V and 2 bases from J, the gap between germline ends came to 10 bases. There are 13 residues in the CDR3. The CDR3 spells CASSGGSTYEQYF. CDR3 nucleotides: TGTGCCAGTAGTGGGGGCTCTACCTACGAGCAGTACTTC.

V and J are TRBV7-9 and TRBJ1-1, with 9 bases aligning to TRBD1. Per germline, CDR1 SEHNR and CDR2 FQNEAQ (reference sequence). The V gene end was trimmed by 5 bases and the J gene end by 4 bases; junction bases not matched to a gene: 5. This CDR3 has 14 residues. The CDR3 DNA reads TGTGCCAGCAGCACACAACAGGGGGCCACTGAAGCTTTCTTT. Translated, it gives CASSTQQGATEAFF.

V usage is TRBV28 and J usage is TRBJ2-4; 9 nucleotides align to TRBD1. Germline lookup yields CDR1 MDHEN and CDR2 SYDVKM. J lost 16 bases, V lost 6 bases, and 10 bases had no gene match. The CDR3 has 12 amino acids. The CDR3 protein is CASRAPRTGVYF. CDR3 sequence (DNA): TGTGCCAGCAGGGCCCCTAGGACAGGGGTTTACTTC.

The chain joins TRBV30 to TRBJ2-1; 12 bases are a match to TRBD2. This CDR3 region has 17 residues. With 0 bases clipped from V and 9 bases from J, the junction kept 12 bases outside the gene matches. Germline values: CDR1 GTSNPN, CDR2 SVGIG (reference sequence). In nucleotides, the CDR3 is TGTGCCTGGAGTGTACTCCCTCTAGCGGGGGGGCGTATTGAGCAGTTCTTC. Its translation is CAWSVLPLAGGRIEQFF. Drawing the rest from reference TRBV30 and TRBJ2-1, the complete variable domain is SQTIHQWPATLVQPVGSPLSLECTVEGTSNPNLYWYRQAAGRGLQLLFYSVGIGQISSEVPQNLSASRPQDRQFILSSKKLLLSDSGFYLCAWSVLPLAGGRIEQFFGPGTRLTVL.

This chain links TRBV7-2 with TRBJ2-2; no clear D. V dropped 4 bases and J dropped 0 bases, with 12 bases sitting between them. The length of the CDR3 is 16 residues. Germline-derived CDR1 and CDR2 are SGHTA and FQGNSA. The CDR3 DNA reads TGTGCCAGCAGCTCCTCCCCTCGGGCGAACACCGGGGAGCTGTTTTTT. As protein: CASSSSPRANTGELFF.

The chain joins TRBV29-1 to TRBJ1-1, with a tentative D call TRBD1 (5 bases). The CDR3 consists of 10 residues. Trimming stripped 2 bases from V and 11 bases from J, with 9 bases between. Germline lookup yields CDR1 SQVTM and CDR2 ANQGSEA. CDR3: CSVERGAAFF. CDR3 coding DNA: TGCAGCGTTGAAAGGGGCGCGGCTTTCTTT.

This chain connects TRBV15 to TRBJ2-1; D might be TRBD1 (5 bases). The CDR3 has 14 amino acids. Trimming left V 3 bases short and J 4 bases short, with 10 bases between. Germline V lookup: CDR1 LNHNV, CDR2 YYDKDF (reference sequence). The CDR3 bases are TGTGCCACCAGCAGCTGGACATTTTACAATGAGCAGTTCTTC. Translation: CATSSWTFYNEQFF.

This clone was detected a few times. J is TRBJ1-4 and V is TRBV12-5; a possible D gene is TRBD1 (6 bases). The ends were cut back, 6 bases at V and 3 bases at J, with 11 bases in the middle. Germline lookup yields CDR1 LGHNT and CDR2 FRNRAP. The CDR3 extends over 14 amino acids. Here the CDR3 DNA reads TGTGCTAGTGGGCTGGGGACATCTAATGAAAAACTGTTTTTT. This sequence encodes CASGLGTSNEKLFF.

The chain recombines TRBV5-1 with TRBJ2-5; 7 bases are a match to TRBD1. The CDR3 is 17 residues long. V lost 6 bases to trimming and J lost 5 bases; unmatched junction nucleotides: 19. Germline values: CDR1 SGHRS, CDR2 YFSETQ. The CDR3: CASNGDREYKVGETQYF. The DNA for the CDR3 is TGCGCCAGCAATGGGGACAGAGAGTACAAAGTTGGGGAGACCCAGTACTTC.

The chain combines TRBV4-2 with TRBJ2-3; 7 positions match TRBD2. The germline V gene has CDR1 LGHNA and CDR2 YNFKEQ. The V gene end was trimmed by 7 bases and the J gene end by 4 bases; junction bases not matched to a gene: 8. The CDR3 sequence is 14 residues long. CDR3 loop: CASTWGGEADTQYF. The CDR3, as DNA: TGTGCCAGCACCTGGGGAGGGGAGGCAGATACGCAGTATTTT.

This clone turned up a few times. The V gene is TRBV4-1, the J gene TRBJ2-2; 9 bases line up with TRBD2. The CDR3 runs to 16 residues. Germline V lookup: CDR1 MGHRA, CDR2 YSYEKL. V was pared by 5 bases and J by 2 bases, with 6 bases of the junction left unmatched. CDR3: CASSYPSGDNTGELFF. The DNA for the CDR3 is TGCGCCAGCAGCTACCCTAGCGGGGACAACACCGGGGAGCTGTTTTTT.

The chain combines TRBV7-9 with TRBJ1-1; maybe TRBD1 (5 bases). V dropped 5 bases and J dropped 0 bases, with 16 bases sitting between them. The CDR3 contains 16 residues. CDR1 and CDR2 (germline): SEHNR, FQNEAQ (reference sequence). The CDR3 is CASSPPRGPLNTEAFF. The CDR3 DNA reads TGTGCCAGCAGCCCCCCCCGGGGACCTCTGAACACTGAAGCTTTCTTT. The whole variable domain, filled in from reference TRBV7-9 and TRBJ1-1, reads DTGVSQNPRHKITKRGQNVTFRCDPISEHNRLYWYRQTLGQGPEFLTYFQNEAQLEKSRLLSDRFSAERPKGSFSTLEIQRTEQGDSAMYLCASSPPRGPLNTEAFFGQGTRLTVV.

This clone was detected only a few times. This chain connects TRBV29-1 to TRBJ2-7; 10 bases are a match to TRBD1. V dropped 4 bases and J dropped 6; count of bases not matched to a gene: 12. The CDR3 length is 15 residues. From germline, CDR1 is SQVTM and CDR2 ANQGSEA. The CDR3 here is CSVGPVGGTGVEQYF. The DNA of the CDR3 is TGCAGCGTTGGACCTGTGGGGGGGACAGGGGTCGAGCAGTACTTC.

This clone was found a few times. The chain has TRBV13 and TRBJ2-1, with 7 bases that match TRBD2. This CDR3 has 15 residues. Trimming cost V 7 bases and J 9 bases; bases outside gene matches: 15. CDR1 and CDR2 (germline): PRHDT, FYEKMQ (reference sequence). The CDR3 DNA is TGTGCCAGCACCCGGGGGGACTTCCTCAGCGGTGAGCAGTTCTTC. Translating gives CASTRGDFLSGEQFF.

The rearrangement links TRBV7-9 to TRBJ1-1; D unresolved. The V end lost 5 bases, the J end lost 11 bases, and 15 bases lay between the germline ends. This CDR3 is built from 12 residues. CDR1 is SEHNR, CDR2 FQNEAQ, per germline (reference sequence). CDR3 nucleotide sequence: TGTGCCAGCAGCCCGCCCGGAGTTGTGGCTTTCTTT. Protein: CASSPPGVVAFF.

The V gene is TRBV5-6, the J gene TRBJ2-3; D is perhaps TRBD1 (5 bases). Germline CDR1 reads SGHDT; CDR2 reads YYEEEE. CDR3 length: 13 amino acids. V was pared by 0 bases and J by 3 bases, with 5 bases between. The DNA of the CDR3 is TGTGCCAGCAGCTTGGGACAGACAGATACGCAGTATTTT. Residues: CASSLGQTDTQYF.

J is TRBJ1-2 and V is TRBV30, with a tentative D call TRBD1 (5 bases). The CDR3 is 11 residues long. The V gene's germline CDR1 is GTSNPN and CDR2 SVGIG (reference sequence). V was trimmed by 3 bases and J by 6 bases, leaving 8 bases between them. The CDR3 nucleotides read TGTGCCTGGAGCAGGGAGAATGGCTACACCTTC. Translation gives CAWSRENGYTF.

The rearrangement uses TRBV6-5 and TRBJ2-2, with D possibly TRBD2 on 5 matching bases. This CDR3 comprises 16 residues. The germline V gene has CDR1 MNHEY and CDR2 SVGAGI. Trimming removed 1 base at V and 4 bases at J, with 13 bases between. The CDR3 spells CASSYFEGIGTGELFF. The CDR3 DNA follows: TGTGCCAGCAGTTACTTCGAGGGAATCGGCACCGGGGAGCTGTTTTTT.

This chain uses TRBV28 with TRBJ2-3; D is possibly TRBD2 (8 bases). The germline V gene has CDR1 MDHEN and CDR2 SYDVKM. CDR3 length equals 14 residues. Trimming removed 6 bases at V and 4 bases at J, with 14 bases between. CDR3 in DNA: TGTGCCAGCAGCCGACAGGGACTAGCAGATACGCAGTATTTT. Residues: CASSRQGLADTQYF.

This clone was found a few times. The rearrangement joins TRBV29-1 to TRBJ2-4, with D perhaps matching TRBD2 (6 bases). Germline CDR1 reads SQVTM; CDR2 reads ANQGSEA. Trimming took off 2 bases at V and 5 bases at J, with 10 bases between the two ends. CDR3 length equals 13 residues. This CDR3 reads CSVENGEENIQYF. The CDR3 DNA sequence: TGCAGCGTTGAAAACGGGGAGGAAAACATTCAGTACTTC. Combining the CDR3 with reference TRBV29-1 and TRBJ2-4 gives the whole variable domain SAVISQKPSRDICQRGTSLTIQCQVDSQVTMMFWYRQQPGQSLTLIATANQGSEATYESGFVIDKFPISRPNLTFSTLTVSNMSPEDSSIYLCSVENGEENIQYFGAGTRLSVL.

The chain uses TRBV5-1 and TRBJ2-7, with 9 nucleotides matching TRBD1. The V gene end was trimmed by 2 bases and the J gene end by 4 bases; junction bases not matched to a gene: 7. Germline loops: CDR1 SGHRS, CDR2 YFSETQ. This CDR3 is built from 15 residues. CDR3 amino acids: CASSLVGTGLYEQYF. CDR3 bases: TGCGCCAGCAGCTTAGTAGGGACAGGGCTTTACGAGCAGTACTTC.

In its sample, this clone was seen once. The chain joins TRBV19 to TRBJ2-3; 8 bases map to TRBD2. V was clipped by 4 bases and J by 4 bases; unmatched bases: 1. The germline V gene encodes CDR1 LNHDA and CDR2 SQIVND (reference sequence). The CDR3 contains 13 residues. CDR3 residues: CASSKGLADTQYF. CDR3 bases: TGTGCCAGTAGTAAGGGACTAGCAGATACGCAGTATTTT.

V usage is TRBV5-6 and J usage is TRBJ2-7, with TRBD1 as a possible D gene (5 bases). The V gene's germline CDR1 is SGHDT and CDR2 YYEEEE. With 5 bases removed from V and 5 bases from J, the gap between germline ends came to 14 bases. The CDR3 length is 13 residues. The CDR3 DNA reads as TGTGCCAGCAGTGCAACAGGACCTGACGAGCAGTACTTC. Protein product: CASSATGPDEQYF. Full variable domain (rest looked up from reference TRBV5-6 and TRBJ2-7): DAGVTQSPTHLIKTRGQQVTLRCSPKSGHDTVSWYQQALGQGPQFIFQYYEEEERQRGNFPDRFSGHQFPNYSSELNVNALLLGDSALYLCASSATGPDEQYFGPGTRLTVT.

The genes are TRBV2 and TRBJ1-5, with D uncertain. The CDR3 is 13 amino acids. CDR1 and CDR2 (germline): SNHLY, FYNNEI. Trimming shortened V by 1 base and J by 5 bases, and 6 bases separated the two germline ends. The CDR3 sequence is CASSEVGYQPQHF. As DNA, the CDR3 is TGTGCCAGCAGTGAAGTTGGGTATCAGCCCCAGCATTTT.

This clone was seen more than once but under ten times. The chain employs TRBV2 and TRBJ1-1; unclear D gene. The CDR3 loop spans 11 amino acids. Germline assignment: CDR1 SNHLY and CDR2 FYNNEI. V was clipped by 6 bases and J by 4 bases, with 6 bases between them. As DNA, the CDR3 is TGTGCCAGCAGCGTTCCCACTGAAGCTTTCTTT. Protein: CASSVPTEAFF.

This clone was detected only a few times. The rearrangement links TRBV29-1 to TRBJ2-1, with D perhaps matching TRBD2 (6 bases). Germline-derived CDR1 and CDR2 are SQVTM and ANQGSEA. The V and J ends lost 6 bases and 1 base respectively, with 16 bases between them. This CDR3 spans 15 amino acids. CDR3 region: CSVNSGGRSYNEQFF. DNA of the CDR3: TGCAGCGTGAACTCTGGGGGGAGATCCTACAATGAGCAGTTCTTC.